Listed below are T cell receptor beta chains from one sample, sequenced in a study of OX40 agonist ivuxolimab in advanced cancers. Repertoires were generated with immunoSEQ multiplex PCR, while TCRdb's copy carries only in-frame clones and drops some. The sample includes about 52,000 clones, approximately 95% of them seen just once. The sample consisted of CD4+ or CD8+ T cells sorted from blood, taken in a trial of the OX40 agonist ivuxolimab. All receptors come from an adult with an advanced solid tumor such as melanoma, head and neck, liver or kidney cancer. The CDR3 runs from the conserved cysteine through the conserved F or W. A D gene is named only where the DNA matches it firmly. The size of a clone is reported for some rows only, either as once, few or many, or as a class for expanded clones.

TRBJ2-7 - TRBV4-3 - TGCGCCAGCAGCATACGGACGGACTGGACCCTTGACTTC CASSIRTDWTLDF
TRBJ2-1 - TRBV28 - TGTGCCAGCAGTTTATCCTCGGACAGCTACAATGAGCAGTTCTTC CASSLSSDSYNEQFF
TRBJ1-5 TRBD1 TRBV7-7 - TGTGCTAGCAGCTTACCGACAGGGTGCGTGTGTCAGCCCCAGCATTTT CASSLPTGCVCQPQHF
TRBJ2-7 TRBD2 TRBV28 - TGTGCCAGCAGTTTAATCGGCGGGAGCGACGAGCAGTACTTC CASSLIGGSDEQYF
TRBJ1-1 - TRBV11-2 once TGTGCCAGCAGCCATGGACAGGAAGCTTTCTTT CASSHGQEAFF
TRBJ2-7 - TRBV5-4 - TGTGCCAGCAGCTTGGACGGGCTAGAGGATAGGCAGTACTTC CASSLDGLEDRQYF
TRBJ1-1 - TRBV15 - TGTGCCACCAGCAGAGGACAGGCCCTCGTGGACACTGAAGCTTTCTTT CATSRGQALVDTEAFF
TRBJ1-1 - TRBV7-9 - TGTGCCAGCAGCTTGTATCGGGGGCGAGCTGCTGCTTTCTTT CASSLYRGRAAAFF
TRBJ1-2 - TRBV27 - TGTGCCAGCAGTCCTCAAACGACAGGCTATGGCTACACCTTC CASSPQTTGYGYTF
TRBJ2-2 - TRBV4-3 - TGCGCCAGCAGCCAAGTTCTTTCGGGAGAGCCAAACACCGGGGAGCTGTTTTTT CASSQVLSGEPNTGELFF